Sequencing of this T cell receptor beta chain was carried out in a study of blood T cells in healthy people across ages. Regarding the study as a whole: TCR beta diversity per million T cells fell roughly linearly with age. Since the PBMCs were unsorted, naive and antigen-experienced cells could not be conclusively compared.

Combining a sample-barcoded 5' primer with a J-beta primer mix, a second PCR ran for roughly 7 to 12 cycles. Using its own MiXCR run on the 5' RACE reads, TCRdb lists one record per CDR3 protein. The sample lists 700,000 to 950,000 distinct CDR3 sequences, 58% occurring once. Note on this clonotype: Its antigen is unidentified.

V lost 7 bases, J lost 0 bases, and 9 bases stayed unmatched. This CDR3 region has 15 residues. The germline gives CDR1 SGHTA, CDR2 FQGNSA. Sequencing was performed on blood. The source of this sequence is a man between 25 and 39 years old in good health. This chain links TRBV7-2 with TRBJ2-7; 7 bases are shared with TRBD2. The CDR3 bases are TGTGCCAGCATCAAACAAGCGGGATACTCCTACGAGCAGTACTTC. Amino acid sequence: CASIKQAGYSYEQYF.